The 10 T cell receptor beta chains listed next were all sequenced from one sample in a study of blood T cell repertoires in COVID-19. The protocol was immunoSEQ multiplex PCR, while the TCRdb copy is restricted to in-frame clones and leaves out a portion. Among some 670,000 clones listed, around 90% were seen once. The sample taken for sequencing was peripheral blood. The receptors were gathered from a woman aged 18-29 years with acute or convalescent COVID-19.

The V and J genes are TRBV5-1 and TRBJ2-1; the D is unclear. The germline CDR1 and CDR2 sequences are SGHRS and YFSETQ. CDR3 length equals 15 residues. V was cut by 1 base and J by 0 bases, with 8 bases left in between. The CDR3 DNA sequence: TGCGCCAGCAGCTTGAAGGAGAGCTCCTACAATGAGCAGTTCTTC. It specifies CASSLKESSYNEQFF.

Notes on this clone: This sample also contains other DNA sequences that code for the same CDR3. The chain has TRBV7-2 and TRBJ1-1; D gene uncertain. The V and J ends lost 1 base and 1 base respectively, with 7 bases between them. Germline lookup yields CDR1 SGHTA and CDR2 FQGNSA. This CDR3 comprises 14 residues. This CDR3 is CASSLVGRNTEAFF. In DNA form, the CDR3 reads TGTGCCAGCAGCTTAGTTGGGCGGAACACTGAAGCTTTCTTT.

The gene calls are TRBV4-3 and TRBJ2-3, with 12 bases matching TRBD2. CDR1 LGHNA and CDR2 YSLEER come from the germline V gene. V lost 3 bases to trimming and J lost 1 base; unmatched junction nucleotides: 5. The CDR3 loop spans 17 amino acids. CDR3 residues: CASSQGLAGGRTDTQYF. CDR3 DNA sequence: TGCGCCAGCAGCCAGGGGCTAGCGGGGGGGCGCACAGATACGCAGTATTTT.

The V gene is TRBV9, the J gene TRBJ2-1, with 12 bases that match TRBD1. CDR1 is SGDLS, CDR2 YYNGEE, per germline. Germline trimming cut 0 bases from V and 9 bases from J; bases unmatched to any gene: 7. The CDR3 has 16 residues. The CDR3 sequence is CASSVGWDRGQSEQFF. CDR3 coding DNA: TGTGCCAGCAGCGTAGGGTGGGACAGGGGGCAGAGTGAGCAGTTCTTC.

V is TRBV28 and J is TRBJ2-7, with no clear D. This CDR3 contains 12 residues. From germline, CDR1 is MDHEN and CDR2 SYDVKM. Trimming took 7 bases from V and 5 from J, leaving 12 bases between them. The CDR3 loop reads CASTRNRDEQYF. CDR3 DNA sequence: TGTGCCAGCACCCGAAACCGGGACGAGCAGTACTTC.

For the CDR3, the DNA is TGCGCCAGCAGCCAAACAAATGGGGGGACTAGCGACTACGAGCAGTACTTC. It codes for CASSQTNGGTSDYEQYF. The chain has TRBV4-1 and TRBJ2-7, with TRBD2 identical over 10 bases. This CDR3 spans 17 amino acids. The germline gives CDR1 MGHRA, CDR2 YSYEKL. Unmatched junction bases numbered 10, after V lost 2 bases and J lost 3 bases.

The J gene is TRBJ1-1, the V gene TRBV6-5; D gene uncertain. Germline V gives CDR1 MNHEY, CDR2 SVGAGI. The V and J ends lost 0 bases and 6 bases respectively, with 11 bases between them. The CDR3 is 14 amino acids. The CDR3 here is CASSYSLERSEAFF. DNA for the CDR3: TGTGCCAGCAGTTACTCGCTGGAGAGGTCTGAAGCTTTCTTT.

The rearrangement joins TRBV5-1 to TRBJ2-3, with 9 bases identical to TRBD2. Germline V lookup: CDR1 SGHRS, CDR2 YFSETQ. CDR3 length: 15 amino acids. J was trimmed by 2 bases and V by 2 bases; bases with no gene match: 3. In DNA, the CDR3 is TGCGCCAGCAGCTTAAGCGGGGGGCCCACAGATACGCAGTATTTT. Translation gives CASSLSGGPTDTQYF.

CDR3 nucleotide sequence: TGTGCCAGCAGCTTCGGGGGGGGCCGTGGATCCCCCTACGAGCAGTACTTC. Its protein is CASSFGGGRGSPYEQYF. This chain links TRBV7-6 with TRBJ2-7, with 8 bases fitting TRBD2. The CDR3 is made up of 17 amino acids. Losses at the gene ends were 3 bases for V and 2 bases for J; bases not matched to a gene: 12. The germline CDR1 and CDR2 sequences are SGHVS and FNYEAQ.

V is TRBV19 and J is TRBJ2-1, with 8 positions matching TRBD1. The ends lost 3 bases at V and 3 bases at J; junction bases unmatched: 1. From germline, CDR1 is LNHDA and CDR2 SQIVND (reference sequence). The CDR3 runs 14 residues. For the CDR3, the DNA is TGTGCCAGTAGTATGGGGACAGGCTACAATGAGCAGTTCTTC. It yields the protein CASSMGTGYNEQFF.